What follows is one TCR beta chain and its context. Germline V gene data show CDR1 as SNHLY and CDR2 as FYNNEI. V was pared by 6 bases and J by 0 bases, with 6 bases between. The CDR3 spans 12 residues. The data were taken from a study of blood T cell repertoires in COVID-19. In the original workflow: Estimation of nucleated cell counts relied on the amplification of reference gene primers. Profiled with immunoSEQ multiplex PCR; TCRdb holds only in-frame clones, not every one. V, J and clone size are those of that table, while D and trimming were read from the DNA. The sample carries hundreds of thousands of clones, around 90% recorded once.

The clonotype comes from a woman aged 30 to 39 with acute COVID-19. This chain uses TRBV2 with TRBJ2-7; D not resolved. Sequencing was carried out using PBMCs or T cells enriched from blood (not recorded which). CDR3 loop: CASRIYSYEQYF. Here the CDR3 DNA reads TGTGCCAGCAGGATCTACTCCTACGAGCAGTACTTC. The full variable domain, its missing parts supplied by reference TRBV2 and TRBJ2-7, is EPEVTQTPSHQVTQMGQEVILRCVPISNHLYFYWYRQILGQKVEFLVSFYNNEISEKSEIFDDQFSVERPDGSNFTLKIRSTKLEDSAMYFCASRIYSYEQYFGPGTRLTVT.